The present T cell receptor (beta chain) was sequenced within a study of T cells in Graves' hyperthyroidism and ophthalmopathy. Study-wide context: Peripheral blood draws took place at initial diagnosis, ahead of any treatment.

Overall study findings and caveats: Blood also contained most expanded thyroid clonotypes above 0.001.

The table lists this clonotype with a few counts. Its antigen is not known. Amplified TCR beta CDR3 regions derived from RNA transcripts. The primer set for the first-round RT-PCR of the TCR CDR3 was HTBI. TCRdb reanalysed the multiplex PCR reads using MiXCR and keeps one entry per CDR3 protein. The sample lists 250,000 to 400,000 distinct CDR3 sequences; roughly 13% were seen once. The V end was cut by 9 bases, the J end by 4 bases, with 14 bases between. The CDR3 has 13 amino acids. Looked up from germline, CDR1 is SGHRS and CDR2 is YFSETQ. This chain uses TRBV5-1 with TRBJ2-1; D is ambiguous. The material sequenced was blood. This TCR was recovered from a woman in her thirties or forties with Graves' ophthalmopathy. The CDR3 nucleotides are TGCGCCATCCCCCGCCCCCATTACAATGAGCAGTTCTTC. This codes for CAIPRPHYNEQFF.